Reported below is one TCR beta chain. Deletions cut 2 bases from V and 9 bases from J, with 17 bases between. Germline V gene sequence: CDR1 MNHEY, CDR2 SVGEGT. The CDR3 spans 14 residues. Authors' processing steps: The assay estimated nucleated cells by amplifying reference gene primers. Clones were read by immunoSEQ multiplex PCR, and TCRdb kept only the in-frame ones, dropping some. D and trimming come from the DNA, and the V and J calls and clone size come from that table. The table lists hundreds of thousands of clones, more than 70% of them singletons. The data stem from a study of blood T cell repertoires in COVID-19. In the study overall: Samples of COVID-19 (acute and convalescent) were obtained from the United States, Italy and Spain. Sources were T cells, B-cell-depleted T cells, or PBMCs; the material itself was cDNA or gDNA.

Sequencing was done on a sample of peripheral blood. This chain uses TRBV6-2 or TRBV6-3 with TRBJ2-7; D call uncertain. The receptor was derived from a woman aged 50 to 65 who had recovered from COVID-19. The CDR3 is CASSYGPPPVVQYF. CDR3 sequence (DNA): TGTGCCAGCAGTTACGGTCCCCCACCGGTCGTGCAGTACTTC.